This T cell receptor beta chain was documented in a study of blood T cell repertoires in COVID-19. The wider study: Samples of COVID-19 (acute and convalescent) were obtained from the United States, Italy and Spain.

Only in-frame clones appear in the TCRdb table, and some are missing; sequencing was by immunoSEQ multiplex PCR. The sample lists roughly 200,000 clones, more than 70% occurring once. Trimming took 5 bases from V and 1 from J; bases not matched to a gene: 4. Germline CDR1 is MDHEN and CDR2 is SYDVKM. CDR3 length equals 15 residues. Specimen: PBMCs or T cells enriched from blood (not recorded which). V is TRBV28 and J is TRBJ1-5, with 8 bases identical to TRBD1. The sequence was collected from a woman in her twenties or thirties who had recovered from COVID-19. The CDR3 region has the DNA TGTGCCAGCAGTCGCGACAGGGGCAGCAATCAGCCCCAGCATTTT. It yields the protein CASSRDRGSNQPQHF. Drawing the rest from reference TRBV28 and TRBJ1-5, the complete variable domain is DVKVTQSSRYLVKRTGEKVFLECVQDMDHENMFWYRQDPGLGLRLIYFSYDVKMKEKGDIPEGYSVSREKKERFSLILESASTNQTSMYLCASSRDRGSNQPQHFGDGTRLSIL.